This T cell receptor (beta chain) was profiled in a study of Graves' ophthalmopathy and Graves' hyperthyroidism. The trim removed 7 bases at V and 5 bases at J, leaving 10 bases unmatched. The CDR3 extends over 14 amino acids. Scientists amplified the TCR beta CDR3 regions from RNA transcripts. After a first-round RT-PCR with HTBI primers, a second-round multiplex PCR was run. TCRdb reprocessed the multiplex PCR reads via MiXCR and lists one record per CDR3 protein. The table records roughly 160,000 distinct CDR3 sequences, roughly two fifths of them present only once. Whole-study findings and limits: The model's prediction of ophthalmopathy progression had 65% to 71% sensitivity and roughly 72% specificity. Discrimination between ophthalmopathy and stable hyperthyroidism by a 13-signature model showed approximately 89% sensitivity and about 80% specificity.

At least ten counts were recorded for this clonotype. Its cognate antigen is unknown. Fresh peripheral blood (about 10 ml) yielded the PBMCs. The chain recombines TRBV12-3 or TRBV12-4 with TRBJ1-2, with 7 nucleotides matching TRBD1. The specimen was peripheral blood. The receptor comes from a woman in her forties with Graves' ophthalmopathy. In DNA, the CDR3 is TGTGCCAGCAACCCGACAGGGTTAGCGTATGGCTACACCTTC. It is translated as CASNPTGLAYGYTF.